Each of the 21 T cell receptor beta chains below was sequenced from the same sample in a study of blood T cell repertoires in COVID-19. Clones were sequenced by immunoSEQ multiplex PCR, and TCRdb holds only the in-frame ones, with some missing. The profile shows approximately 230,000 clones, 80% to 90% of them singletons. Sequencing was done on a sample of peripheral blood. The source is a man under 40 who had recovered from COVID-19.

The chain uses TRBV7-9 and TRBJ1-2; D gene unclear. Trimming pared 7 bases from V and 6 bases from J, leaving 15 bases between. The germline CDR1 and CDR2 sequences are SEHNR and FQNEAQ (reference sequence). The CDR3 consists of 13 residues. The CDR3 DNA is TGTGCCAGCACCACGACAAGAAGTGATGGCTACACCTTC. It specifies CASTTTRSDGYTF. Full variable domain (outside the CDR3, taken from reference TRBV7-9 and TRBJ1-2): DTGVSQNPRHKITKRGQNVTFRCDPISEHNRLYWYRQTLGQGPEFLTYFQNEAQLEKSRLLSDRFSAERPKGSFSTLEIQRTEQGDSAMYLCASTTTRSDGYTFGSGTRLTVV.

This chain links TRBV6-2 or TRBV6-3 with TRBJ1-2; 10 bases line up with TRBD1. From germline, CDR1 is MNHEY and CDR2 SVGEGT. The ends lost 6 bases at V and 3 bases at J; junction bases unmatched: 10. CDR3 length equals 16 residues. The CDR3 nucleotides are TGTGCCAGCAGCTCATTTCCCGGGACAGGGGACTATGGCTACACCTTC. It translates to CASSSFPGTGDYGYTF.

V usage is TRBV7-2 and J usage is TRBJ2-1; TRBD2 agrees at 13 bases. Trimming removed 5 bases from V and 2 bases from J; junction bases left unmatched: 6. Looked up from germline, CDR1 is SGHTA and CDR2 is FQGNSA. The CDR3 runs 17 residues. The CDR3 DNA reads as TGTGCCAGCAGCCTAATCGGACTAGCGGGGGCCTACAATGAGCAGTTCTTC. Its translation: CASSLIGLAGAYNEQFF.

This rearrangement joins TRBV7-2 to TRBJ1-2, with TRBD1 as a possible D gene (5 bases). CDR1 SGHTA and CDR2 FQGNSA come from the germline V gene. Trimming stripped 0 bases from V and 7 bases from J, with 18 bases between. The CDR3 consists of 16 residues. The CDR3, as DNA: TGTGCCAGCAGCTTAGCGGGGGGTGCAGGTGGAGTTGGCTACACCTTC. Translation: CASSLAGGAGGVGYTF. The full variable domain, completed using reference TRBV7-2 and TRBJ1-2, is GAGVSQSPSNKVTEKGKDVELRCDPISGHTALYWYRQSLGQGLEFLIYFQGNSAPDKSGLPSDRFSAERTGGSVSTLTIQRTQQEDSAVYLCASSLAGGAGGVGYTFGSGTRLTVV.

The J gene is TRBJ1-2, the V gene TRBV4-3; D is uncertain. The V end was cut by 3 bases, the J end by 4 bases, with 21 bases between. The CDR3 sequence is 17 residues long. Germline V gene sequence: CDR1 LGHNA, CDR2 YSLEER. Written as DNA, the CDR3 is TGCGCCAGCAGCCACCTAGGACCGGGAGCAGGAGTCTATGGCTACACCTTC. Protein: CASSHLGPGAGVYGYTF.

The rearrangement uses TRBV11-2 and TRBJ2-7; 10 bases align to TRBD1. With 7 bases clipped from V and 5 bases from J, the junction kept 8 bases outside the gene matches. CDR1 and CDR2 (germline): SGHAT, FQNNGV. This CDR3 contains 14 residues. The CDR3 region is CASIWGTGANEQYF. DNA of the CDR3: TGTGCCAGCATTTGGGGGACAGGGGCTAACGAGCAGTACTTC.

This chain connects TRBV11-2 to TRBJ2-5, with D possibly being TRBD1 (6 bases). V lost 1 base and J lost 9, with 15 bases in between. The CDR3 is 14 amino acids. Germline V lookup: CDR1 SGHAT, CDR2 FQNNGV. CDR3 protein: CASSLGTDVRAQYF. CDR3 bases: TGTGCCAGCAGCTTAGGGACAGACGTCAGGGCCCAGTACTTC.

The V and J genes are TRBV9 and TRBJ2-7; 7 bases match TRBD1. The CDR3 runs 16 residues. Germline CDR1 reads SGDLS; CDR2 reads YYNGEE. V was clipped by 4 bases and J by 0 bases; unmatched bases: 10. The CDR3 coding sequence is TGTGCCAGCAGCTCCTTGTCGACAGGGAGCTCCTACGAGCAGTACTTC. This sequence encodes CASSSLSTGSSYEQYF.

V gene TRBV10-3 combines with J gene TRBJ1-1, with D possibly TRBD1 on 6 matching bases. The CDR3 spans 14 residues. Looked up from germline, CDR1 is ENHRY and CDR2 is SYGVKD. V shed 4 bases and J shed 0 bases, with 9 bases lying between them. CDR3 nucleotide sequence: TGTGCCATCAGTGCGGACAGCATGAACACTGAAGCTTTCTTT. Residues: CAISADSMNTEAFF.

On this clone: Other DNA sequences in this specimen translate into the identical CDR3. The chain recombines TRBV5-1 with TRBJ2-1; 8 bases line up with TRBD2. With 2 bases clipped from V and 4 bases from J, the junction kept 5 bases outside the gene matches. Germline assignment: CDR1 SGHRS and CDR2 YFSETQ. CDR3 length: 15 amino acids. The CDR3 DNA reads TGCGCCAGCAGCTTTGGGGCTAGCGGGTACAATGAGCAGTTCTTC. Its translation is CASSFGASGYNEQFF. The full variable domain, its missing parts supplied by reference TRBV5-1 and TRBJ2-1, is KAGVTQTPRYLIKTRGQQVTLSCSPISGHRSVSWYQQTPGQGLQFLFEYFSETQRNKGNFPGRFSGRQFSNSRSEMNVSTLELGDSALYLCASSFGASGYNEQFFGPGTRLTVL.

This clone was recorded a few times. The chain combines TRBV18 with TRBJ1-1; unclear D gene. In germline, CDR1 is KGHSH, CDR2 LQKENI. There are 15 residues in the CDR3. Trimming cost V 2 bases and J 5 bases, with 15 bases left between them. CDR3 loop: CASSPMYRGWTEAFF. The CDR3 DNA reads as TGTGCCAGCTCACCAATGTATCGGGGTTGGACTGAAGCTTTCTTT.

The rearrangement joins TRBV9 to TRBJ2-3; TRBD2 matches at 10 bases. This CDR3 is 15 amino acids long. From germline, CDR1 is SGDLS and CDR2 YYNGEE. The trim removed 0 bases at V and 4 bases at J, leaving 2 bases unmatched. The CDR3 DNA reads TGTGCCAGCAGCGTAGCCAGCGGGGGGGCAGATACGCAGTATTTT. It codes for CASSVASGGADTQYF.

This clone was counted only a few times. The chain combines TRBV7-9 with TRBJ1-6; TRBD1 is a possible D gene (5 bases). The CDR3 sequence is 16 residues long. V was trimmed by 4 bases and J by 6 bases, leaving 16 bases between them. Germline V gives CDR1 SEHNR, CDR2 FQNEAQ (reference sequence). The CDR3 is CASSSLPQGFNSPLHF. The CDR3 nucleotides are TGTGCCAGCAGCTCTTTGCCCCAGGGATTTAATTCACCCCTCCACTTT. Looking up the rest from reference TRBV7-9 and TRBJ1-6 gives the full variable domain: DTGVSQNPRHKITKRGQNVTFRCDPISEHNRLYWYRQTLGQGPEFLTYFQNEAQLEKSRLLSDRFSAERPKGSFSTLEIQRTEQGDSAMYLCASSSLPQGFNSPLHFGNGTRLTVT.

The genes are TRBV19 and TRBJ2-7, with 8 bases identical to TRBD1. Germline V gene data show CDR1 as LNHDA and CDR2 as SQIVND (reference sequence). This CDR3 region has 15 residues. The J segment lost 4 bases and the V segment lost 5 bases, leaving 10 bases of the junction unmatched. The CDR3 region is CASSPPRTGLYEQYF. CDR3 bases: TGTGCCAGTAGTCCCCCCCGGACAGGGTTGTACGAGCAGTACTTC.

The CDR3 sequence is CASSLGQAYGYTF. The CDR3 DNA reads as TGTGCCAGCAGCCTCGGACAAGCCTATGGCTACACCTTC. This chain links TRBV11-2 with TRBJ1-2; D is possibly TRBD1 (5 bases). CDR1 is SGHAT and CDR2 is FQNNGV in the germline V gene. The CDR3 contains 13 residues. The V and J ends lost 5 bases and 4 bases respectively, with 11 bases between them.

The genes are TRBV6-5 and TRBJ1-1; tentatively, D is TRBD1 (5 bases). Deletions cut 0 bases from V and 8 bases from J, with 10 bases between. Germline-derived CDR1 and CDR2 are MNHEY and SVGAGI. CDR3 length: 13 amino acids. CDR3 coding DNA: TGTGCCAGCAGTTACTCGTGGACAAGCGAAGCTTTCTTT. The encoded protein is CASSYSWTSEAFF.

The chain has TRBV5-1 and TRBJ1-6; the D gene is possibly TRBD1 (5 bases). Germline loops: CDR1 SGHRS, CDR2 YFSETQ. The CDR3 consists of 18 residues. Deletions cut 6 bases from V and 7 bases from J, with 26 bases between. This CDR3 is CASTSTWGRERPNSPLHF. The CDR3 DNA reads TGCGCCAGCACAAGCACGTGGGGCAGGGAAAGACCCAATTCACCCCTCCACTTT.

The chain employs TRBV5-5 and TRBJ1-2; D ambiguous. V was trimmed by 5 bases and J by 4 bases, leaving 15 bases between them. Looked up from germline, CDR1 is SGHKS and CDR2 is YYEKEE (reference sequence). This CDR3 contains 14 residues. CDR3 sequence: CASSPSAMAYGYTF. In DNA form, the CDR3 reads TGTGCCAGCAGTCCGAGCGCCATGGCCTATGGCTACACCTTC.

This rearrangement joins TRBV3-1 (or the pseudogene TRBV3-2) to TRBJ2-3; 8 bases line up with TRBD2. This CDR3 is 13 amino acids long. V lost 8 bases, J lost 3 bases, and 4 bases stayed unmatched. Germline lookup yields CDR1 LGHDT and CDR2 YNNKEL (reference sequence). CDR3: CASVQRGTDTQYF. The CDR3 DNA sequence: TGTGCCAGCGTACAGCGGGGGACAGATACGCAGTATTTT.

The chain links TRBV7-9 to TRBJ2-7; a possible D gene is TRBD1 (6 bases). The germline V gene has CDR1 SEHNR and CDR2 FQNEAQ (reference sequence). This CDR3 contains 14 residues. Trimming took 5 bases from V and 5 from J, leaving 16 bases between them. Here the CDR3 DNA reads TGTGCCAGCAGCGCGCAACAGGGTTCCCACGAGCAGTACTTC. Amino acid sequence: CASSAQQGSHEQYF. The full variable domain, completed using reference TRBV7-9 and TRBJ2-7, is DTGVSQNPRHKITKRGQNVTFRCDPISEHNRLYWYRQTLGQGPEFLTYFQNEAQLEKSRLLSDRFSAERPKGSFSTLEIQRTEQGDSAMYLCASSAQQGSHEQYFGPGTRLTVT.

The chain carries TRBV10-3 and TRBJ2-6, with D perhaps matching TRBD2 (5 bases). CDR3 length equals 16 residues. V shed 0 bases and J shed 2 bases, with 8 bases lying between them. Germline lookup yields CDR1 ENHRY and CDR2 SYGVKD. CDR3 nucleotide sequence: TGTGCCATCAGTGAGTCATGGGGAGCTGGGGCCAACGTCCTGACTTTC. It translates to CAISESWGAGANVLTF.